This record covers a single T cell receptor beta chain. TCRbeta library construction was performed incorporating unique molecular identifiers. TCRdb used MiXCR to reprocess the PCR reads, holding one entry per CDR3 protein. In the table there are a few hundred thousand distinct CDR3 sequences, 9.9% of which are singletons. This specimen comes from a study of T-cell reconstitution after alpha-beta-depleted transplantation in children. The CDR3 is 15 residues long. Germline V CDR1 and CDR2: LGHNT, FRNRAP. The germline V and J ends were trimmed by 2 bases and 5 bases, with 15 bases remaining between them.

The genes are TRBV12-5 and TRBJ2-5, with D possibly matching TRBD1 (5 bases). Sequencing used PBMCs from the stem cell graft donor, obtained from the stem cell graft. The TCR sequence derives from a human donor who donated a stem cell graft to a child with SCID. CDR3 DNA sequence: TGTGCTAGTGGTTTGCTAACAGGTGGGCTGGAGACCCAGTACTTC. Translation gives CASGLLTGGLETQYF.